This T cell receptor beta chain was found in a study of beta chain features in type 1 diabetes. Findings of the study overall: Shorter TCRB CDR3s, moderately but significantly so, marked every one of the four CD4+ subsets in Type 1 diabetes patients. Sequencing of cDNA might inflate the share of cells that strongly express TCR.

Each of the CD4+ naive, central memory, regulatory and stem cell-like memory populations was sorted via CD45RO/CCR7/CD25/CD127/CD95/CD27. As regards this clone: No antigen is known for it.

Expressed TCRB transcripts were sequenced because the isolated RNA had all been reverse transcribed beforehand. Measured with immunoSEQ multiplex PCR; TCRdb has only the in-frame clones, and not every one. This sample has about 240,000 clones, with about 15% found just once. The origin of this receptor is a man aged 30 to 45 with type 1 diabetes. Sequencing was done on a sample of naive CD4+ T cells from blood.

CDR3 nucleotides: TGCGCCAGCAGCTTGCCCTCTTTCGAGCAGTACTTC. Translated, it gives CASSLPSFEQYF. V usage is TRBV5-1 and J usage is TRBJ2-7; D remains ambiguous. The V end was cut by 1 base, the J end by 6 bases, with 8 bases between. The V gene's germline CDR1 is SGHRS and CDR2 YFSETQ. This CDR3 contains 12 residues.